The clone carrying this TCR beta chain has more than one count but fewer than ten. The antigen is unknown. These data belong to a study of blood T cells in healthy people across ages. Findings and limits, study-wide: Diversity figures based on one million T cells were deemed too low.

Peripheral blood was drawn, approximately 9.7 milliliters per donor. The CDR3 consists of 15 residues. Germline values: CDR1 SGHTA, CDR2 FQGNSA. Trimming shortened V by 1 base and J by 5 bases, and 11 bases separated the two germline ends. A second PCR, run for about 7 to 12 cycles, used a sample-barcoded 5' primer plus a J-beta primer mix. TCRdb re-derived calls from the 5' RACE reads in MiXCR, one entry per CDR3 protein. Here the sample spans 1.8 million or so distinct CDR3 sequences, approximately 40% being singletons. This chain joins TRBV7-2 and TRBJ2-2, with D perhaps matching TRBD2 (6 bases). The material sequenced was blood. The receptor was derived from a human donor in good health. The CDR3 DNA follows: TGTGCCAGCAGCTTAGGAGGGAGGATGACCGGGGAGCTGTTTTTT. This encodes CASSLGGRMTGELFF.